Following are 24 T cell receptor beta chains from one sample sequenced in a study of cytomegalovirus exposure and HLA in healthy donors. PCR amplification relied on 60 Vbeta primers (plus 13 Jbeta primers). Method: immunoSEQ multiplex PCR; TCRdb's copy keeps in-frame clones and lacks some. The table records 75,000 or so clones, over 50% of them present only once. Input material: PBMCs. The origin of the receptors is a man aged 35-49 years in good health and CMV-seropositive.

Only a few counts were recorded for this clone. The chain couples TRBV10-3 to TRBJ2-2, with TRBD2 matching 9 bases. Unmatched junction bases numbered 4, after V lost 8 bases and J lost 3 bases. CDR1 and CDR2 from the germline V gene are ENHRY and SYGVKD. The CDR3 sequence is 14 residues long. The CDR3 bases are TGTGCCATCTGGGCGGGGGGGCACACCGGGGAGCTGTTTTTT. It specifies CAIWAGGHTGELFF.

The rearrangement uses TRBV29-1 and TRBJ1-2; D might be TRBD1 (6 bases). Trimming pared 0 bases from V and 2 bases from J, leaving 13 bases between. This CDR3 has 15 amino acids. Germline CDR1 SQVTM, CDR2 ANQGSEA. CDR3 nucleotides: TGCAGCGTTGAAGATCTGCACAGGGTAAACTATGGCTACACCTTC. Translated, it gives CSVEDLHRVNYGYTF.

This clone was observed a handful of times. One end of the junction varies from germline; a read error may be responsible. The chain is built from TRBV15 and TRBJ2-2, with D possibly TRBD1 on 5 matching bases. This CDR3 has 16 residues. CDR1 and CDR2 (germline): LNHNV, YYDKDF (reference sequence). The CDR3 protein is CATSSLSAGRTVELFF. CDR3 DNA sequence: TGTGCCACCAGCAGTCTTTCGGCAGGGCGTACCGTGGAGCTGTTTTTT.

This clone showed up just a few times. The chain recombines TRBV29-1 with TRBJ2-7, with D possibly matching TRBD1 (6 bases). V was shortened by 3 bases and J by 2 bases, with 11 bases between the two germline ends. The CDR3 runs to 13 residues. CDR1 and CDR2 from the germline V gene are SQVTM and ANQGSEA. CDR3 protein: CSVDKSGAYEQYF. CDR3 nucleotides: TGCAGCGTTGATAAGTCAGGGGCCTACGAGCAGTACTTC.

The chain is built from TRBV2 and TRBJ2-5, with 10 nucleotides matching TRBD2. Germline values: CDR1 SNHLY, CDR2 FYNNEI. The CDR3 loop spans 17 amino acids. The V gene end was trimmed by 0 bases and the J gene end by 5 bases; junction bases not matched to a gene: 9. DNA of the CDR3: TGTGCCAGCAGTGAAGCTGTTAGCGGGGGGCGGTATGAGACCCAGTACTTC. This sequence encodes CASSEAVSGGRYETQYF.

The CDR3 sequence: CASSLAGLADTDTQYF. The CDR3 nucleotides read TGTGCCAGCAGCTTGGCGGGACTAGCGGACACAGATACGCAGTATTTT. The chain has TRBV5-8 and TRBJ2-3, with 11 bases that match TRBD2. Germline-derived CDR1 and CDR2 are SGHTS and YDEGEE. CDR3 length: 16 residues. Unmatched junction bases numbered 2, after V lost 0 bases and J lost 2 bases.

This chain links TRBV5-4 with TRBJ2-2; TRBD1 matches 12 bases. Germline CDR1 reads SGHNT; CDR2 reads YYREEE (reference sequence). V lost 10 bases to trimming and J lost 4 bases; unmatched junction nucleotides: 5. This CDR3 region has 14 residues. In DNA form, the CDR3 reads TGTGCCGGCTGGGACAGGGGGCCCACCGGGGAGCTGTTTTTT. It is translated as CAGWDRGPTGELFF.

This chain links TRBV7-2 with TRBJ2-3; 14 bases are a match to TRBD2. The CDR3 is 17 residues long. Germline V lookup: CDR1 SGHTA, CDR2 FQGNSA. The V segment lost 2 bases and the J segment 6 bases; nucleotides outside the gene matches: 7. The CDR3 region is CASSLYGTSGGGDTQYF. The DNA for the CDR3 is TGTGCCAGCAGCTTATACGGGACTAGCGGGGGTGGGGATACGCAGTATTTT.

The V gene is TRBV9, the J gene TRBJ1-1; D gene ambiguous. The V end lost 2 bases, the J end lost 8 bases, and 10 bases lay between the germline ends. The CDR3 has 12 amino acids. From germline, CDR1 is SGDLS and CDR2 YYNGEE. CDR3 DNA sequence: TGTGCCAGCAGCGTCGAGGGCGGGGAAGCTTTCTTT. It translates to CASSVEGGEAFF. The entire variable domain, with the rest obtained from reference TRBV9 and TRBJ1-1, is as follows: DSGVTQTPKHLITATGQRVTLRCSPRSGDLSVYWYQQSLDQGLQFLIQYYNGEERAKGNILERFSAQQFPDLHSELNLSSLELGDSALYFCASSVEGGEAFFGQGTRLTVV.

This chain uses TRBV13 with TRBJ2-3, with D possibly TRBD1 on 5 matching bases. This CDR3 contains 16 residues. The germline V gene encodes CDR1 PRHDT and CDR2 FYEKMQ (reference sequence). With 5 bases removed from V and 1 base from J, the gap between germline ends came to 16 bases. Here the CDR3 reads CASSPETDTRTDTQYF. In DNA, the CDR3 is TGTGCCAGCAGCCCTGAGACAGACACCCGCACAGATACGCAGTATTTT.

The V and J genes are TRBV30 and TRBJ2-5; a possible D gene is TRBD2 (5 bases). The CDR3 length is 14 residues. The V end lost 5 bases, the J end lost 8 bases, and 21 bases lay between the germline ends. Germline V gene lookup returns CDR1 GTSNPN and CDR2 SVGIG (reference sequence). The CDR3 bases are TGTGCCTGGCGGCTCCCCGGGGAAGAGAGCACCCAGTACTTC. It yields the protein CAWRLPGEESTQYF.

The chain recombines TRBV4-3 with TRBJ1-2; 12 nucleotides match TRBD1. V gave up 3 bases and J gave up 3 bases; unmatched junction bases: 5. CDR1 LGHNA and CDR2 YSLEER come from the germline V gene. This CDR3 has 16 residues. Here the CDR3 reads CASSQGTGGAYYGYTF. For the CDR3, the DNA is TGCGCCAGCAGCCAGGGGACAGGGGGCGCCTACTATGGCTACACCTTC.

The chain couples TRBV6-1 to TRBJ2-5; 7 bases map to TRBD1. The V gene's germline CDR1 is MNHNS and CDR2 SASEGT. The CDR3 spans 13 residues. Germline trimming cut 10 bases from V and 1 base from J; bases unmatched to any gene: 6. DNA of the CDR3: TGTGCCATGCGAGGGACAGTCCAAGAGACCCAGTACTTC. As protein: CAMRGTVQETQYF.

This clone has a handful of counts. CDR3 nucleotide sequence: TGTGCCAGCATCAGGGTGGACTATGGCTACACCTTC. It encodes CASIRVDYGYTF. This chain links TRBV2 with TRBJ1-2; tentative D call: TRBD1 (5 bases). Per the germline V gene, CDR1 is SNHLY and CDR2 is FYNNEI. This CDR3 is 12 amino acids long. The V gene lost 7 bases and the J gene lost 3 bases, with 9 bases spanning the gap.

V usage is TRBV30 and J usage is TRBJ2-4; D not resolved. The CDR3 sequence is 13 residues long. Germline loops: CDR1 GTSNPN, CDR2 SVGIG (reference sequence). V was cut by 0 bases and J by 5 bases, with 8 bases left in between. The CDR3 DNA sequence: TGTGCCTGGAGTGTACAGAATGAAAACATTCAGTACTTC. Its protein product is CAWSVQNENIQYF. The full variable domain, its missing parts supplied by reference TRBV30 and TRBJ2-4, is SQTIHQWPATLVQPVGSPLSLECTVEGTSNPNLYWYRQAAGRGLQLLFYSVGIGQISSEVPQNLSASRPQDRQFILSSKKLLLSDSGFYLCAWSVQNENIQYFGAGTRLSVL.

The chain couples TRBV28 to TRBJ1-2, with D perhaps TRBD1 (5 bases). CDR1 is MDHEN and CDR2 is SYDVKM in the germline V gene. V was cut by 2 bases and J by 4 bases, with 14 bases left in between. This CDR3 is 15 amino acids long. CDR3 residues: CASSLGGFASYGYTF. In DNA form, the CDR3 reads TGTGCCAGCAGTTTAGGGGGGTTCGCATCCTATGGCTACACCTTC.

This sequence joins TRBV7-6 and TRBJ1-6; no reliable D call. The V gene lost 5 bases and the J gene lost 7 bases, with 6 bases spanning the gap. Germline CDR1 reads SGHVS; CDR2 reads FNYEAQ. This CDR3 region has 12 residues. The DNA for the CDR3 is TGTGCCAGCAGCCTCTTAAATTCACCCCTCCACTTT. Translated, it gives CASSLLNSPLHF.

This clone was picked up a small number of times. The genes are TRBV5-4 and TRBJ2-7, with 8 positions matching TRBD2. There are 15 residues in the CDR3. Germline assignment: CDR1 SGHNT and CDR2 YYREEE (reference sequence). J was trimmed by 2 bases and V by 3 bases; bases with no gene match: 7. The CDR3: CASSSGGDYAYEQYF. CDR3 coding DNA: TGTGCCAGCAGCTCCGGGGGGGATTATGCCTACGAGCAGTACTTC.

This clone turned up a few times. The chain joins TRBV7-3 to TRBJ1-2, with a tentative D call TRBD1 (6 bases). There are 14 residues in the CDR3. V was shortened by 2 bases and J by 7 bases, with 14 bases between the two germline ends. Germline V gene sequence: CDR1 SGHTA, CDR2 FQGTGA. The CDR3 bases are TGTGCCAGCAGCTTACTTCCAGGGGCGGGTGGCTACACCTTC. It specifies CASSLLPGAGGYTF.

This rearrangement joins TRBV7-3 to TRBJ2-1, with 8 bases fitting TRBD1. V lost 5 bases and J lost 4; bases outside the gene matches: 7. CDR1 and CDR2 (germline): SGHTA, FQGTGA. CDR3 size: 15 residues. CDR3 loop: CASSPWGTGYNEQFF. As DNA, the CDR3 is TGTGCCAGCAGCCCATGGGGGACAGGATACAATGAGCAGTTCTTC.

The CDR3 loop is CASSPGTGNIANEQFF. The CDR3 nucleotides read TGTGCCAGCTCACCGGGGACAGGGAATATCGCCAATGAGCAGTTCTTC. This sequence joins TRBV18 and TRBJ2-1; TRBD1 agrees at 9 bases. In germline, CDR1 is KGHSH, CDR2 LQKENI. This CDR3 comprises 16 residues. V shed 3 bases and J 6 bases; nucleotides not matched to a gene: 9.

In this sample, this clone turned up a few times. V and J are TRBV11-3 and TRBJ1-2; 7 nucleotides match TRBD1. Trimming cost V 5 bases and J 1 base; bases outside gene matches: 1. Germline V lookup: CDR1 SGHNT, CDR2 YENEEA. The CDR3 is 13 amino acids. CDR3 sequence (DNA): TGTGCCAGCAGCCGGGACAGTAACTATGGCTACACCTTC. It specifies CASSRDSNYGYTF.

This CDR3 is CASSLEGGRSYTF. As DNA, the CDR3 is TGTGCCAGCAGCTTAGAAGGAGGGAGGAGCTACACCTTC. The J gene is TRBJ1-2, the V gene TRBV7-2; D ambiguous. The CDR3 spans 13 residues. Germline CDR1 is SGHTA and CDR2 is FQGNSA. V lost 1 base, J lost 9 bases, and 12 bases lay in between.

V usage is TRBV2 and J usage is TRBJ2-5; D ambiguous. Trimming pared 8 bases from V and 0 bases from J, leaving 16 bases between. Germline V gene sequence: CDR1 SNHLY, CDR2 FYNNEI. CDR3 length: 15 amino acids. The CDR3: CASVRFRLDQETQYF. DNA of the CDR3: TGTGCCAGCGTAAGGTTCCGACTCGACCAAGAGACCCAGTACTTC.